The rows below give T cell receptor beta chains drawn from one sample of a study of tumor and adjacent non-tumor tissue in lung cancer. In TCRdb, the multiplex PCR reads were re-called with MiXCR into one record per CDR3 protein. Among approximately 100,000 distinct CDR3 sequences listed, 75% were seen once. Source material: lung tumor tissue. Receptors originate from a woman between 55 and 75 years old with non-small cell lung cancer. Both conserved end residues are part of each CDR3. The D gene is left open where the match is weak. Some rows mark clone size as missing; the rest say once, few, many or name a class of expanded clone.

j_call: TRBJ1-6; clone_size: NA; d_call: NA; v_call: TRBV6-6; cdr3_aa: CASSCDEESSYNSLLHF; cdr3_nt: TGTGCCAGTAGTTGTGATGAAGAGAGCTCCTATAATTCACTCCTCCACTTT
j_call: TRBJ2-5; clone_size: NA; d_call: NA; v_call: TRBV28; cdr3_aa: CASSLTSADQRKETQYF; cdr3_nt: TGTGCCAGTAGTCTAACGTCGGCAGACCAAAGGAAAGAGACCCAGTACTTC
j_call: TRBJ2-3; clone_size: once; d_call: NA; v_call: TRBV20-1; cdr3_aa: CSARMASPSTDTQYF; cdr3_nt: TGCAGTGCTAGGATGGCTAGCCCATCCACAGATACGCAATATTTT
j_call: TRBJ1-5; clone_size: many; d_call: NA; v_call: TRBV28; cdr3_aa: CASSSPPLSNQPQHF; cdr3_nt: TGTGCCAGCAGTTCCCCCCCGTTGAGCAATCAGCCCCAGCATTTT
j_call: TRBJ2-3; clone_size: NA; d_call: NA; v_call: TRBV6-6; cdr3_aa: CARTSAATNARDTQYF; cdr3_nt: TGTGCCAGGACTTCGGCGGCGACTAATGCTAGGGATACGCAGTATTTT
j_call: TRBJ2-2; clone_size: NA; d_call: TRBD2; v_call: TRBV11-1; cdr3_aa: CASSPPLAAEPTGELFF; cdr3_nt: TGTGCCAGCAGCCCGCCACTAGCGGCAGAACCCACCGGGGAGCTGTTTTTT
j_call: TRBJ2-2; clone_size: NA; d_call: TRBD2; v_call: TRBV11-1; cdr3_aa: CASSPRLAGEPTEELFF; cdr3_nt: TGTGCCAGCAGCCCGCGACTAGCGGGAGAACCCACAGAGGAGCTGTTTTTT
j_call: TRBJ1-2; clone_size: many; d_call: NA; v_call: TRBV14; cdr3_aa: CASSHTRDGASTF; cdr3_nt: TGTGCCAGCAGCCACACCCGGGACGGGGCTAGCACCTTC
j_call: TRBJ1-2; clone_size: NA; d_call: NA; v_call: TRBV25-1; cdr3_aa: CVSSASNYGYTF; cdr3_nt: TGTGTCAGCAGTGCTTCTAACTATGGATACACCTTC
j_call: TRBJ1-6; clone_size: NA; d_call: NA; v_call: TRBV28; cdr3_aa: CASEQDRNSPLHF; cdr3_nt: TGTGCTAGCGAACAGGACCGAAATTCACCCCTCCACTTT
j_call: TRBJ2-1; clone_size: once; d_call: NA; v_call: TRBV4-2; cdr3_aa: CASIQDLYSESEQFF; cdr3_nt: TGTGCCAGCATCCAAGATCTTTACAGTGAAAGTGAGCAGTTCTTC
j_call: TRBJ2-3; clone_size: NA; d_call: TRBD2; v_call: TRBV5-1; cdr3_aa: CASESGSSTDTQYF; cdr3_nt: TGCGCCAGCGAGAGCGGGAGTAGCACAGATACGCAGTATTTT
j_call: TRBJ2-3; clone_size: NA; d_call: NA; v_call: TRBV20-1; cdr3_aa: CSARGGVADTQYF; cdr3_nt: TGCAGCGCCCGTGGAGGAGTCGCAGATACGCAGTATTTT
j_call: TRBJ2-3; clone_size: NA; d_call: NA; v_call: TRBV5-6; cdr3_aa: CAGSLVGGTDTQYF; cdr3_nt: TGTGCCGGCAGCTTGGTTGGCGGTACAGATACGCAGTATTTT
j_call: TRBJ2-3; clone_size: NA; d_call: NA; v_call: TRBV11-3; cdr3_aa: CATRPAWQGGHTQYF; cdr3_nt: TGTGCCACCAGGCCCGCCTGGCAGGGAGGTCATACGCAGTATTTT
j_call: TRBJ1-5; clone_size: NA; d_call: NA; v_call: TRBV6-5; cdr3_aa: CANSSTQGTLHF; cdr3_nt: TGTGCCAACAGTTCCACGCAAGGGACCCTGCATTTT
j_call: TRBJ2-1; clone_size: NA; d_call: NA; v_call: TRBV11-2; cdr3_aa: CGSSHGGGEQLF; cdr3_nt: TGTGGCAGCAGCCACGGGGGCGGTGAGCAGTTGTTC
j_call: TRBJ2-2; clone_size: once; d_call: TRBD1; v_call: TRBV20-1; cdr3_aa: CSANGLTGELLF; cdr3_nt: TGCAGTGCTAATGGACTGACAGGGGAGCTGCTTTTT
j_call: TRBJ2-3; clone_size: NA; d_call: NA; v_call: TRBV6-6; cdr3_aa: CASIYAGTSSSTDTQYF; cdr3_nt: TGTGCCAGCATTTACGCGGGAACTAGCTCTTCCACAGATACGCAATATTTT
j_call: TRBJ2-2; clone_size: NA; d_call: NA; v_call: TRBV11-2; cdr3_aa: CASNLESGNSGELFF; cdr3_nt: TGTGCCAGCAACTTAGAGTCCGGGAACAGTGGGGAGCTGTTTTTT
j_call: TRBJ1-6; clone_size: medium-sized; d_call: TRBD1; v_call: TRBV5-1; cdr3_aa: CASSLELGTGNSPLHF; cdr3_nt: TGCGCCAGCAGCTTGGAACTAGGGACAGGGAATTCACCCCTCCACTTT
j_call: TRBJ2-5; clone_size: NA; d_call: NA; v_call: TRBV5-1; cdr3_aa: CARSLNGGYEETRYF; cdr3_nt: TGCGCCAGGAGCTTGAACGGCGGGTACGAAGAGACCCGGTACTTC
j_call: TRBJ2-3; clone_size: once; d_call: TRBD2; v_call: TRBV6-6; cdr3_aa: CVSSYKREGIDTQYF; cdr3_nt: TGTGTCAGCAGTTACAAGCGGGAGGGCATAGATACGCAGTATTTT
j_call: TRBJ2-1; clone_size: once; d_call: TRBD2; v_call: TRBV11-3; cdr3_aa: CVGSIELTSWSHNEQFF; cdr3_nt: TGTGTCGGCAGCATAGAGTTGACTAGCTGGAGTCACAATGAGCAGTTCTTC
j_call: TRBJ2-7; clone_size: NA; d_call: NA; v_call: TRBV29-1; cdr3_aa: CSVEFRQVASYEQYF; cdr3_nt: TGCAGCGTTGAATTCAGACAGGTGGCTTCCTACGAGCAGTACTTC
j_call: TRBJ2-1; clone_size: NA; d_call: TRBD2; v_call: TRBV11-3; cdr3_aa: CVSSLELTSGSYKEQFF; cdr3_nt: TGTGTCAGCAGTTTAGAGTTGACTAGCGGGAGCTACAAAGAGCAGTTCTTC
j_call: TRBJ1-3; clone_size: many; d_call: NA; v_call: TRBV6-6; cdr3_aa: CASSSETSGNTIYF; cdr3_nt: TGTGCCAGCAGTTCCGAAACTTCTGGAAACACCATATATTTT
j_call: TRBJ2-2; clone_size: once; d_call: TRBD1; v_call: TRBV11-2; cdr3_aa: CVISQGRGHTGELFF; cdr3_nt: TGTGTCATCAGCCAGGGCAGGGGGCACACCGGGGAGCTGTTTTTT
j_call: TRBJ2-4; clone_size: NA; d_call: TRBD2; v_call: TRBV4-2; cdr3_aa: CASSQDGTSDTVAKNNQYF; cdr3_nt: TGTGCCAGCAGCCAAGATGGAACTAGCGATACCGTAGCCAAAAACAATCAGTACTTC
j_call: TRBJ2-2; clone_size: NA; d_call: NA; v_call: TRBV4-3; cdr3_aa: CANSLRVNTRELLF; cdr3_nt: TGCGCCAACAGCCTACGGGTTAACACCAGGGAGCTGTTATTT
j_call: TRBJ2-2; clone_size: NA; d_call: NA; v_call: TRBV4-3; cdr3_aa: CASIKSEDHSTGELFF; cdr3_nt: TGCGCCAGCATTAAGAGCGAGGACCACTCCACCGGGGAGCTGTTTTTT
j_call: TRBJ1-1; clone_size: NA; d_call: NA; v_call: TRBV4-2; cdr3_aa: CASSRDVQGPPEAFF; cdr3_nt: TGTGCCAGCAGCCGAGATGTTCAGGGGCCCCCTGAAGCTTTTTTT
j_call: TRBJ2-7; clone_size: once; d_call: NA; v_call: TRBV11-2; cdr3_aa: CASSLSTGRAEQYF; cdr3_nt: TGTGCCAGCAGCCTATCAACCGGGAGAGCCGAGCAGTACTTC
j_call: TRBJ2-2; clone_size: NA; d_call: TRBD1; v_call: TRBV5-1; cdr3_aa: CASSGQGANTGELFF; cdr3_nt: TGCGCCAGCAGCGGACAGGGGGCGAACACCGGGGAGCTGTTTTTT
j_call: TRBJ2-7; clone_size: once; d_call: NA; v_call: TRBV11-3; cdr3_aa: CASGLDYSAREEYF; cdr3_nt: TGTGCCAGCGGCTTGGACTATTCCGCTAGAGAGGAGTACTTC
j_call: TRBJ2-1; clone_size: NA; d_call: NA; v_call: TRBV4-2; cdr3_aa: CASTQARLGGNNEQFF; cdr3_nt: TGTGCCAGCACCCAAGCAAGACTAGGGGGAAACAATGAGCAGTTCTTC
j_call: TRBJ2-3; clone_size: NA; d_call: TRBD2; v_call: TRBV20-1; cdr3_aa: CRGGTGAGNTQCF; cdr3_nt: TGCAGGGGGGGGACGGGAGCCGGAAATACGCAGTGTTTT
j_call: TRBJ2-1; clone_size: NA; d_call: NA; v_call: TRBV6-2/TRBV6-3; cdr3_aa: CTSCNPLGISNEQFF; cdr3_nt: TGTACCAGCTGTAACCCCCTGGGGATATCCAATGAACAGTTCTTC
j_call: TRBJ2-7; clone_size: NA; d_call: NA; v_call: TRBV6-5; cdr3_aa: CASSYSGGPGYKQYF; cdr3_nt: TGTGCCAGCAGTTACTCGGGAGGCCCCGGCTACAAGCAGTACTTC